Listed below are T cell receptor beta chains from one sample, sequenced in a study of T cells after posttransplantation cyclophosphamide. Method: immunoSEQ multiplex PCR; TCRdb's copy keeps in-frame clones and lacks some. The sample lists 23,000 or so clones; roughly 90% were seen once. This sample comprised PBMCs, obtained after allogeneic stem cell transplant with posttransplant cyclophosphamide. These receptors came from a female patient in her thirties or forties who received an allogeneic stem cell transplant from an unrelated donor, was CMV-positive, and had no GVHD. The T cells may partly be graft donor cells. Both conserved end residues are part of each CDR3. A D gene is named only where the DNA matches it firmly. The size entry is marked missing in some rows and otherwise reads once, few, many or a size class.

v_gene	d_gene	abundance	j_gene	CDR3aa	CDR3nt
TRBV7-6	-	-	TRBJ2-5	CASSLATGLETQYF	TGTGCCAGCAGCTTAGCTACAGGGCTAGAGACCCAGTACTTC
TRBV4-1	-	-	TRBJ2-1	CASSHLALSSYNEQFF	TGCGCCAGCAGCCACCTCGCCCTGAGCTCCTACAATGAGCAGTTCTTC
TRBV10-2	TRBD1	-	TRBJ1-1	CASSEAGGAGNTEAFF	TGCGCCAGCAGTGAGGCAGGGGGCGCGGGGAACACTGAAGCTTTCTTT
TRBV7-2	-	-	TRBJ2-5	CASSFGIGKTQYF	TGTGCCAGCAGCTTCGGCATCGGGAAGACCCAGTACTTC
TRBV28	TRBD2	-	TRBJ2-2	CASTFGGAPGELFF	TGTGCCAGCACCTTCGGGGGGGCCCCCGGGGAGCTGTTTTTT
TRBV5-4	TRBD2	once	TRBJ2-1	CASSPGLAGSSRNEQFF	TGTGCCAGCAGTCCGGGACTAGCGGGGAGCTCCCGGAATGAGCAGTTCTTC
TRBV28	-	-	TRBJ2-3	CASTPDRDSLDTQYF	TGTGCCAGCACCCCGGACCGGGACTCCTTAGATACGCAGTATTTT
TRBV7-3	TRBD2	-	TRBJ2-1	CASSFGTSLTEQFF	TGTGCCAGCAGCTTCGGGACTAGCCTCACTGAGCAGTTCTTC
TRBV9	TRBD1	-	TRBJ1-1	CASSGGQGGNTEAFF	TGTGCCAGCAGCGGTGGACAGGGCGGGAACACTGAAGCTTTCTTT
TRBV5-4	-	-	TRBJ2-3	CASSVPAGEDTQYF	TGTGCCAGCAGCGTACCCGCCGGAGAAGATACGCAGTATTTT
TRBV5-1	TRBD1	-	TRBJ1-5	CAGSSKCTGGGSNQPQHF	TGCGCCGGCAGCTCAAAGTGTACAGGGGGCGGAAGCAATCAGCCCCAGCATTTT
TRBV30	TRBD1	-	TRBJ2-7	CAWSVLGQGNEQYF	TGTGCCTGGAGTGTCCTCGGACAGGGAAACGAGCAGTACTTC
TRBV2	TRBD1	-	TRBJ1-1	CASSQGATEAFF	TGTGCCAGCAGCCAGGGGGCTACTGAAGCTTTCTTT
TRBV2	-	once	TRBJ2-1	CAGSLSGFYNEQFF	TGTGCCGGCTCCTTGTCGGGATTCTACAATGAGCAGTTCTTC
TRBV7-9	-	-	TRBJ1-2	CASSLGQGSYGYTF	TGTGCCAGCAGCTTGGGGCAGGGCTCCTATGGCTACACCTTC
TRBV5-1	TRBD1	-	TRBJ1-6	CASSLGDSGSSPLHF	TGCGCCAGCAGCTTGGGGGACAGCGGAAGTTCACCCCTCCACTTT
TRBV7-3	TRBD2	-	TRBJ2-1	CASSFATSGRYNEQFF	TGTGCCAGCAGCTTCGCGACTAGCGGGCGATACAATGAGCAGTTCTTC
TRBV5-1	-	-	TRBJ2-3	CASSLRLLGDTQYF	TGCGCCAGCAGCTTGCGGCTACTCGGGGATACGCAGTATTTT
TRBV19	-	-	TRBJ1-2	CASSIDHRVPHGYTF	TGTGCCAGTAGTATTGACCACAGGGTGCCCCATGGCTACACCTTC
TRBV4-1	-	-	TRBJ2-6	CASSQDLLRSGANVLTF	TGCGCCAGCAGCCAAGACCTCCTAAGATCTGGGGCCAACGTCCTGACTTTC
TRBV2	TRBD2	few	TRBJ2-3	CASSELAGNTQYF	TGTGCCAGCAGTGAGTTAGCGGGAAATACGCAGTATTTT
TRBV30	TRBD1	once	TRBJ2-2	CAWTIWDRVTGELFF	TGTGCCTGGACAATCTGGGACAGGGTCACCGGGGAGCTGTTTTTT
TRBV4-2	TRBD2	-	TRBJ2-7	CASSRGTGGFYEQYF	TGTGCCAGCAGCCGGGGCACGGGGGGGTTTTACGAGCAGTACTTC
TRBV7-9	-	-	TRBJ1-4	CASSLVGASNEKLFF	TGTGCCAGCAGCTTAGTAGGGGCCAGTAATGAAAAACTGTTTTTT
TRBV7-2	TRBD1	-	TRBJ1-3	CASSQRQGAPGNTIYF	TGTGCCAGCAGCCAAAGACAGGGGGCGCCAGGAAACACCATATATTTT
TRBV9	-	-	TRBJ2-7	CASSGRGGPYEQYF	TGTGCCAGCAGCGGCAGGGGAGGGCCCTACGAGCAGTACTTC
TRBV7-2	TRBD2	few	TRBJ2-3	CASSLQAGPDTQYF	TGTGCCAGCAGCTTACAAGCGGGGCCAGATACGCAGTATTTT
TRBV11-2	-	once	TRBJ2-3	CASSSPTGRGRTDTQYF	TGTGCCAGCAGCTCCCCTACTGGGCGGGGGCGCACAGATACGCAGTATTTT
TRBV2	TRBD1	-	TRBJ1-5	CASSWDRVDISNQPQHF	TGTGCCAGCAGCTGGGACAGGGTGGATATAAGCAATCAGCCCCAGCATTTT
TRBV5-1	TRBD1	-	TRBJ1-4	CASSLALVQGEKLFF	TGCGCCAGCAGCTTGGCTTTGGTACAGGGGGAAAAACTGTTTTTT
TRBV6-4	-	few	TRBJ2-7	CASSDKPGTYEQYF	TGTGCCAGCAGCGACAAGCCGGGGACCTACGAGCAGTACTTC
TRBV6-5	-	-	TRBJ1-1	CASSPGLNTEAFF	TGTGCCAGCAGTCCGGGGTTGAACACTGAAGCTTTCTTT
TRBV28	TRBD1	few	TRBJ1-4	CATLDRNGEKLFF	TGTGCCACCCTGGACAGGAATGGAGAAAAACTGTTTTTT
TRBV19	TRBD2	-	TRBJ2-3	CASSIISSGGTDTQYF	TGTGCCAGTAGTATAATCTCCAGCGGGGGAACAGATACGCAGTATTTT
TRBV6-5	TRBD1	-	TRBJ1-2	CASSSDTGGGYGYTF	TGTGCCAGCAGTTCAGATACAGGGGGAGGCTATGGCTACACCTTC
TRBV9	TRBD1	-	TRBJ2-2	CASSVDRQGNGELFF	TGTGCCAGCAGCGTAGACAGACAGGGGAACGGGGAGCTGTTTTTT
TRBV30	-	-	TRBJ1-4	CAWRSGGHGRREKLFF	TGTGCCTGGCGGTCGGGGGGCCACGGGAGGAGAGAAAAACTGTTTTTT
TRBV7-2	-	-	TRBJ1-1	CASSFFPGDTEAFF	TGTGCCAGCAGCTTTTTCCCAGGGGACACTGAAGCTTTCTTT
TRBV5-1	-	-	TRBJ2-7	CASRLEFGGIYEQYF	TGCGCCAGCCGCCTCGAATTCGGCGGGATCTACGAGCAGTACTTC